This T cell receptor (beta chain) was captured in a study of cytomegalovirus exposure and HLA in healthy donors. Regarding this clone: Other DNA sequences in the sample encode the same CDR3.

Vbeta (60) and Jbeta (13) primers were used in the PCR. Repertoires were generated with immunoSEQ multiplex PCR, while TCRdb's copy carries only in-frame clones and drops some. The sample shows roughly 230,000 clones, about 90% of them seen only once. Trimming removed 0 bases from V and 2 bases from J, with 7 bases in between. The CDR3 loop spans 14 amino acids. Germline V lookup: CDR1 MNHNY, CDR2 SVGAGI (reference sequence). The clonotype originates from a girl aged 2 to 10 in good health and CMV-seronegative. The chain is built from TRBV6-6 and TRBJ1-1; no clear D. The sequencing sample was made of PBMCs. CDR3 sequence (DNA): TGTGCCAGCAGTTACTCGACTGGAAACACTGAAGCTTTCTTT. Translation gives CASSYSTGNTEAFF.